One and the same sample provided the 20 T cell receptor beta chains below, sequenced in a study of cytomegalovirus exposure and HLA in healthy donors. Primers for the PCR totalled 60 Vbeta and 13 Jbeta. Assay used: immunoSEQ multiplex PCR; TCRdb lists only in-frame clones, some missing. In the table there are 90,000 to 100,000 clones, over 60% of which are singletons. Specimen: PBMCs. Every receptor here comes from a boy younger than 18 in good health and CMV-seropositive.

The V gene is TRBV4-3, the J gene TRBJ2-1, with 8 bases fitting TRBD2. Germline lookup yields CDR1 LGHNA and CDR2 YSLEER. Unmatched junction bases numbered 7, after V lost 4 bases and J lost 5 bases. This CDR3 has 15 amino acids. The CDR3 region has the DNA TGCGCCAGCAGCCTTATAGCGGGAACCAACAATGAGCAGTTCTTC. It specifies CASSLIAGTNNEQFF.

The chain is built from TRBV30 and TRBJ1-1; perhaps TRBD1 as D (6 bases). Germline-derived CDR1 and CDR2 are GTSNPN and SVGIG (reference sequence). Trimming stripped 8 bases from V and 11 bases from J, with 15 bases between. The CDR3 runs to 10 residues. The CDR3 reads CAGDVGAAFF. The CDR3 DNA reads as TGTGCCGGTGACGTGGGGGCGGCTTTCTTT.

This chain joins TRBV12-5 and TRBJ1-2; TRBD1 agrees at 7 bases. The CDR3 has 16 residues. Germline CDR1 reads LGHNT; CDR2 reads FRNRAP. The V and J ends lost 1 base and 0 bases, in that order; junction bases with no gene match: 5. CDR3 nucleotide sequence: TGTGCTAGTGGTTTGGGGACAGGTTCCCCTAACTATGGCTACACCTTC. Translated: CASGLGTGSPNYGYTF.

This clone was seen only once. The chain joins TRBV29-1 to TRBJ2-7; D possibly corresponds to TRBD2 (6 bases). V lost 4 bases and J lost 9, with 16 bases in between. Germline V gene sequence: CDR1 SQVTM, CDR2 ANQGSEA. CDR3 length: 12 residues. The CDR3 sequence is CSVGRTGDGQYF. CDR3 in DNA: TGCAGCGTTGGCCGGACGGGGGACGGGCAGTACTTC.

The table lists this clone with a few counts. The rearrangement links TRBV29-1 to TRBJ2-7; D call uncertain. With 3 bases removed from V and 4 bases from J, the gap between germline ends came to 7 bases. Germline V CDR1 and CDR2: SQVTM, ANQGSEA. The CDR3 contains 11 residues. CDR3 coding DNA: TGCAGCGTTGAGGTGGAGTACGAGCAGTACTTC. Translation gives CSVEVEYEQYF.

This chain uses TRBV7-9 with TRBJ1-2, with TRBD1 as a possible D gene (5 bases). Deletions cut 1 base from V and 6 bases from J, with 12 bases between. The CDR3 loop spans 14 amino acids. Looked up from germline, CDR1 is SEHNR and CDR2 is FQNEAQ (reference sequence). The CDR3 region is CASSLVVDTDGYTF. CDR3 sequence (DNA): TGTGCCAGCAGCTTAGTGGTGGACACCGATGGCTACACCTTC.

The chain employs TRBV6-6 and TRBJ1-1; 10 bases line up with TRBD1. CDR1 is MNHNY, CDR2 SVGAGI, per germline (reference sequence). After removal of 7 bases from V and 1 base from J, the junction contained 3 bases not matched to a gene. CDR3 length: 14 residues. In nucleotides, the CDR3 is TGTGCCAGCAAGAGGACAGGGGGGAACACTGAAGCTTTCTTT. This codes for CASKRTGGNTEAFF.

The genes are TRBV7-6 and TRBJ1-2, with D unresolved. Deletions cut 5 bases from V and 6 bases from J, with 13 bases between. The CDR3 has 13 residues. Per germline, CDR1 SGHVS and CDR2 FNYEAQ. CDR3 coding DNA: TGTGCCAGCAGCAACATAGGAGGGAATGGCTACACCTTC. Its translation is CASSNIGGNGYTF.

This chain links TRBV6-5 with TRBJ2-5; D is unresolved. Germline CDR1 reads MNHEY; CDR2 reads SVGAGI. Between the trimmed V and J ends, which lost 0 bases and 3 bases, there was a span of 8 bases. This CDR3 has 14 residues. In nucleotides, the CDR3 is TGTGCCAGCAGTTACTCGGGCAGAAAAGAGACCCAGTACTTC. It translates to CASSYSGRKETQYF.

This clone was seen a handful of times. The chain joins TRBV5-6 to TRBJ2-7, with D perhaps TRBD1 (5 bases). The CDR3 consists of 14 residues. Germline V gene sequence: CDR1 SGHDT, CDR2 YYEEEE. Trimming shortened V by 1 base and J by 4 bases, and 12 bases separated the two germline ends. The CDR3 DNA reads TGTGCCAGCAGCTTGTTGCGAAGGGGTTACGAGCAGTACTTC. Protein sequence: CASSLLRRGYEQYF. The full variable domain, in which reference TRBV5-6 and TRBJ2-7 provide the parts outside the CDR3, is DAGVTQSPTHLIKTRGQQVTLRCSPKSGHDTVSWYQQALGQGPQFIFQYYEEEERQRGNFPDRFSGHQFPNYSSELNVNALLLGDSALYLCASSLLRRGYEQYFGPGTRLTVT.

The V gene is TRBV29-1, the J gene TRBJ2-3; D is unclear. In germline, CDR1 is SQVTM, CDR2 ANQGSEA. Trimming shortened V by 6 bases and J by 1 base, and 20 bases separated the two germline ends. The CDR3 extends over 16 amino acids. The CDR3 is CSVASSTGFGTDTQYF. DNA of the CDR3: TGCAGCGTCGCCTCCTCTACCGGGTTTGGCACAGATACGCAGTATTTT.

Note on this clone: Germline and junction disagree at one end, which may indicate a read error. V is TRBV7-7 and J is TRBJ1-2; D perhaps matches TRBD1 (6 bases). Germline values: CDR1 SSHAT, CDR2 FNYEAQ (reference sequence). CDR3 length equals 16 residues. Here the CDR3 DNA reads TGTGCTAGCAGCCCTCTGGGGCAGGGGATAATCGATGGCTACACCTTC. Translated: CASSPLGQGIIDGYTF.

The chain joins TRBV27 to TRBJ2-7, with D possibly TRBD2 on 5 matching bases. V gave up 2 bases and J gave up 2 bases, with 10 bases separating them. The CDR3 runs 14 residues. Germline loops: CDR1 MNHEY, CDR2 SMNVEV (reference sequence). CDR3 protein: CASSLARGAYEQYF. In DNA form, the CDR3 reads TGTGCCAGCAGTTTAGCTCGGGGTGCCTACGAGCAGTACTTC.

The CDR3, as DNA: TGTGCCAGCAGCCCGCGGCGTGGCAGTTATTTCTCTGAAGCTTTCTTT. Its translation is CASSPRRGSYFSEAFF. The rearrangement links TRBV7-9 to TRBJ1-1; D is uncertain. CDR1 and CDR2 (germline): SEHNR, FQNEAQ (reference sequence). The CDR3 is made up of 16 amino acids. V lost 5 bases and J 6 bases, leaving 22 bases between the germline ends. The full variable domain, in which reference TRBV7-9 and TRBJ1-1 provide the parts outside the CDR3, is DTGVSQNPRHKITKRGQNVTFRCDPISEHNRLYWYRQTLGQGPEFLTYFQNEAQLEKSRLLSDRFSAERPKGSFSTLEIQRTEQGDSAMYLCASSPRRGSYFSEAFFGQGTRLTVV.

The J gene is TRBJ2-7, the V gene TRBV6-4; D may be TRBD1 (6 bases). In germline, CDR1 is MRHNA, CDR2 SNTAGT. Trimming stripped 6 bases from V and 1 base from J, with 16 bases between. The CDR3 spans 15 residues. The CDR3 loop is CASRLGQQTSYEQYF. In DNA form, the CDR3 reads TGTGCCAGCAGGCTTGGACAGCAGACGTCCTACGAGCAGTACTTC.

The chain recombines TRBV7-8 with TRBJ2-1, with 9 nucleotides matching TRBD2. From germline, CDR1 is SGHVS and CDR2 FQNEAQ. This CDR3 is built from 15 residues. The V segment lost 5 bases and the J segment 4 bases; nucleotides outside the gene matches: 6. In nucleotides, the CDR3 is TGTGCCAGCAGCCTGCAACTAGCGGGTTACAATGAGCAGTTCTTC. Translation gives CASSLQLAGYNEQFF.

V and J are TRBV27 and TRBJ2-1; 10 nucleotides line up with TRBD2. Losses at the gene ends were 7 bases for V and 0 bases for J; bases not matched to a gene: 6. CDR3 length: 16 residues. Looked up from germline, CDR1 is MNHEY and CDR2 is SMNVEV (reference sequence). The CDR3 DNA follows: TGTGCCAGCATCGGGACTAGCGAAAGCTCCTACAATGAGCAGTTCTTC. The encoded protein is CASIGTSESSYNEQFF.

The chain links TRBV7-9 to TRBJ2-1; 11 nucleotides align to TRBD2. The CDR3 has 13 amino acids. V trimming: 5 bases; J trimming: 15 bases; junction bases outside the gene matches: 9. The V gene's germline CDR1 is SEHNR and CDR2 FQNEAQ (reference sequence). The CDR3, as DNA: TGTGCCAGCAGCCCAGTCGGGACTAGCGGATCGTTCTTC. It translates to CASSPVGTSGSFF.

This clone has more than one count but fewer than ten. V gene TRBV18 combines with J gene TRBJ1-1; TRBD1 agrees at 7 bases. Germline CDR1 KGHSH, CDR2 LQKENI. The V and J ends lost 3 bases and 4 bases, in that order; junction bases with no gene match: 8. The CDR3 consists of 15 residues. DNA of the CDR3: TGTGCCAGCTCACCCCGACAGGGTGAAGGCACTGAAGCTTTCTTT. Encoded protein: CASSPRQGEGTEAFF.

The chain links TRBV6-1 to TRBJ2-5; no reliable D call. The germline V and J ends were trimmed by 6 bases and 2 bases, with 7 bases remaining between them. The V gene's germline CDR1 is MNHNS and CDR2 SASEGT. The CDR3 is 12 amino acids. The CDR3 loop is CASSPNQETQYF. CDR3 nucleotides: TGTGCCAGCAGCCCAAATCAAGAGACCCAGTACTTC.